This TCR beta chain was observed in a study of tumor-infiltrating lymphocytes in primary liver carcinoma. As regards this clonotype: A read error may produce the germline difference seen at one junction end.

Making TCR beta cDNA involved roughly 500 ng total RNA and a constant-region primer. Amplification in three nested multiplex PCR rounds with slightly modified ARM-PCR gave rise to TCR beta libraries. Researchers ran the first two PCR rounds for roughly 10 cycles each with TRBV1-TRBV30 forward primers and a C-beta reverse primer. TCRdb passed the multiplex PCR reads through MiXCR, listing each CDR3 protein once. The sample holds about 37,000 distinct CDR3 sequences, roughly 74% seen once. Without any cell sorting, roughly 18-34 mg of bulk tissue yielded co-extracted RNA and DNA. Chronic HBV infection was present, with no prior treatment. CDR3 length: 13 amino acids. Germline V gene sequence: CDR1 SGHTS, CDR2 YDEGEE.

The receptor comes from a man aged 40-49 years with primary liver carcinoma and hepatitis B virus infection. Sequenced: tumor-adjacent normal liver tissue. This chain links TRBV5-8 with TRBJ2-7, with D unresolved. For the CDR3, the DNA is TGTGCCGGCAGCTTGGTCAGCAGCCGCGAGCAGTACTTC. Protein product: CAGSLVSSREQYF. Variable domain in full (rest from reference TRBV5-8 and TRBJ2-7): EAGVTQSPTHLIKTRGQQATLRCSPISGHTSVYWYQQALGLGLQFLLWYDEGEERNRGNFPPRFSGRQFPNYSSELNVNALELEDSALYLCAGSLVSSREQYFGPGTRLTVT.